The entry below describes one T cell receptor beta chain. The target antigen is unknown. This record belongs to a study of cytomegalovirus exposure and HLA in healthy donors. Study-wide results and caveats: TCR beta chains numbering some 160 were designated cytomegalovirus-associated.

Repertoires were generated with immunoSEQ multiplex PCR, while TCRdb's copy carries only in-frame clones and drops some. The sample lists roughly 330,000 clones, about nine tenths occurring once. The V and J ends lost 3 bases and 6 bases respectively, with 10 bases between them. The germline V gene has CDR1 MNHEY and CDR2 SMNVEV (reference sequence). The CDR3 runs to 13 residues. Sequenced sample: PBMCs. V is TRBV27 and J is TRBJ2-3; D is ambiguous. The TCR comes from a woman in her thirties in good health and CMV-seropositive. CDR3: CASSLLGIDTQYF. In nucleotides, the CDR3 is TGTGCCAGCAGTTTGTTAGGGATTGATACGCAGTATTTT.